Each of the 18 T cell receptor beta chains below was sequenced from the same sample in a study of blood T cells in healthy people across ages (dated by TCRdb to the mid-2010s). Library creation used 5' RACE. This sample was sequenced with an Illumina HiSeq 2500. The second PCR ran for roughly 7 to 12 cycles and used a J-beta primer mix along with a sample-barcoded 5' primer. In-frame beta chains were kept once TCRdb had trimmed the public reads at Q25 with fastp and called clones with MiXCR. Identical CDR3 proteins give one entry, which carries the most common genes and DNA. The sample includes around 790,000 distinct CDR3 sequences, with 40% to 50% observed a single time. Clones ranked in the top ten supply roughly 19% of the sample. Sequenced: blood. The receptors were gathered from a man in his 60s in good health.

This clonotype was counted at least ten times. CDR3 nucleotide sequence: TGTGCCAGCAGTGGGGGGTGGTCAGATACGCAGTATTTT. The encoded protein is CASSGGWSDTQYF. The chain links TRBV25-1 to TRBJ2-3; D is tentatively TRBD1 or TRBD2 (5 bases each). Germline CDR1 MGHDK, CDR2 SYGVNS. The CDR3 is 13 amino acids. The V end was cut by 4 bases, the J end by 4 bases, with 9 bases between.

This chain joins TRBV3-1 and TRBJ2-5; TRBD1 might be the D (8 bases). The V gene lost 4 bases and the J gene lost 11 bases, with 20 bases spanning the gap. Germline V lookup: CDR1 LGHDT, CDR2 YNNKEL (reference sequence). The CDR3 contains 14 residues. CDR3 in amino acids: CASSPNQGAGEQYF. In nucleotides, the CDR3 is TGTGCCAGCAGCCCAAATCAGGGGGCGGGGGAGCAGTACTTC.

The V gene is TRBV15, the J gene TRBJ1-5; the D gene is possibly TRBD1 (6 bases). Trimming removed 4 bases at V and 7 bases at J, with 14 bases between. Germline V gives CDR1 LNHNV, CDR2 YYDKDF (reference sequence). The CDR3 is 14 residues long. CDR3 region: CATSMGGGRQPQHF. The CDR3 DNA follows: TGTGCCACCAGCATGGGCGGGGGGCGGCAGCCCCAGCATTTT.

This clonotype occurred many times. The chain has TRBV29-1 and TRBJ2-7; 10 bases align to TRBD1. The CDR3 length is 15 residues. The junction had 10 bases not matched to a gene; V was cut back by 6 bases and J by 2 bases. Germline V gene data show CDR1 as SQVTM and CDR2 as ANQGSEA. The CDR3 loop is CSVVKDRGLTYEQYF. The CDR3 DNA follows: TGCAGCGTCGTTAAAGACAGGGGGCTGACCTACGAGCAGTACTTC.

This clonotype was detected only a few times. The V and J genes are TRBV20-1 and TRBJ2-7; 9 positions match TRBD1. Germline V lookup: CDR1 DFQATT, CDR2 SNEGSKA (reference sequence). V lost 3 bases to trimming and J lost 3 bases; unmatched junction nucleotides: 9. The CDR3 has 15 residues. CDR3 DNA: TGCAGTGCTAGGGAGGACAGGGGCAGGGACTACGAGCAGTACTTC. This translates into CSAREDRGRDYEQYF.

The J gene is TRBJ1-1, the V gene TRBV6-2 or TRBV6-3; D is perhaps TRBD1 (5 bases). This CDR3 contains 14 residues. V lost 7 bases, J lost 1 base, and 13 bases lay in between. The germline V gene has CDR1 MNHEY and CDR2 SVGEGT. In DNA, the CDR3 is TGTGCCAGCACCTACCAGGGAGGGAACACTGAAGCTTTCTTT. It encodes CASTYQGGNTEAFF.

The rearrangement uses TRBV7-9 and TRBJ1-6; D not resolved. This CDR3 has 12 amino acids. Germline loops: CDR1 SEHNR, CDR2 FQNEAQ (reference sequence). V was pared by 5 bases and J by 9 bases, with 8 bases between. The CDR3 loop is CASSTGSSPLHF. CDR3 DNA sequence: TGTGCCAGCAGCACCGGGTCTTCACCCCTCCACTTT.

This clonotype was found a few times. The chain carries TRBV20-1 and TRBJ2-4; no definite D call. This CDR3 has 10 residues. V was pared by 6 bases and J by 10 bases, with 10 bases between. CDR1 and CDR2 (germline): DFQATT, SNEGSKA (reference sequence). Here the CDR3 reads CSARPQIQYF. The CDR3 coding sequence is TGCAGTGCCCGTCCGCAAATTCAGTACTTC.

The chain carries TRBV7-9 and TRBJ2-4, with D unresolved. The V and J ends lost 5 bases and 0 bases respectively, with 8 bases between them. CDR1 is SEHNR, CDR2 FQNEAQ, per germline (reference sequence). The CDR3 consists of 14 residues. CDR3 sequence reads: CASSPALAKNIQYF. In DNA form, the CDR3 reads TGTGCCAGCAGCCCTGCCTTAGCCAAAAACATTCAGTACTTC.

V usage is TRBV9 and J usage is TRBJ2-2; D is ambiguous. The germline V and J ends were trimmed by 0 bases and 5 bases, with 11 bases remaining between them. The CDR3 totals 15 residues. Germline CDR1 reads SGDLS; CDR2 reads YYNGEE. CDR3 DNA: TGTGCCAGCAGCGTAGGTGATTGGGGTACCGGGGAGCTGTTTTTT. This gives the protein CASSVGDWGTGELFF.

The chain joins TRBV5-1 to TRBJ2-1; 8 bases align to TRBD1. The ends lost 4 bases at V and 8 bases at J; junction bases unmatched: 11. Germline CDR1 reads SGHRS; CDR2 reads YFSETQ. The length of the CDR3 is 15 residues. The CDR3, as DNA: TGCGCCAGCAGCACCGGACAGGGAACAAGGGATGAGCAGTTCTTC. Protein sequence: CASSTGQGTRDEQFF.

The CDR3 here is CASSDPGGSEQYF. CDR3 DNA: TGTGCCAGCAGTGACCCAGGGGGTAGCGAGCAGTACTTC. This rearrangement joins TRBV2 to TRBJ2-5, with TRBD1 matching over 7 bases. The end of the DNA fits TRBJ2-7 better, so the J call may be wrong. Germline loops: CDR1 SNHLY, CDR2 FYNNEI. CDR3 size: 13 residues.

This clonotype was seen only a few times. The CDR3 reads CASGSRQGGYTF. DNA for the CDR3: TGTGCCAGCGGGTCCCGACAGGGTGGCTACACCTTC. The chain uses TRBV7-3 and TRBJ1-2; 7 bases line up with TRBD1. Germline V CDR1 and CDR2: SGHTA, FQGTGA. With 8 bases clipped from V and 7 bases from J, the junction kept 7 bases outside the gene matches. The CDR3 contains 12 residues.

Turning to this clonotype: A read error may explain this, as a much larger clone is one base away. This chain uses TRBV29-1 with TRBJ2-5; 9 bases align to TRBD2. Germline-derived CDR1 and CDR2 are SQVTM and ANQGSEA. After removal of 5 bases from V and 7 bases from J, the junction contained 5 bases not matched to a gene. The CDR3 is made up of 12 amino acids. This chain's CDR3 is CSVKVSGGTQYF. In nucleotides, the CDR3 is TGCAGCGTTAAAGTTAGCGGGGGGACCCAGTACTTC.

This clonotype occurred once. A much larger clone is a single base away; this may be a read error. V gene TRBV6-4 combines with J gene TRBJ2-5; 13 nucleotides align to TRBD2. Germline V CDR1 and CDR2: MRHNA, SNTAGT. The CDR3 sequence is 15 residues long. J was trimmed by 11 bases and V by 0 bases; bases with no gene match: 6. The CDR3 nucleotides read TGTGCCAGCAGTGACTCGACTAGCGGGGGGAATGAGCAGTACTTC. This translates into CASSDSTSGGNEQYF.

CDR3 sequence: CASSPSWDSYEQYF. The CDR3 coding sequence is TGTGCCAGCTCACCCAGTTGGGACAGCTACGAGCAGTACTTC. The chain is built from TRBV18 and TRBJ2-7; TRBD1 matches 7 bases. The ends lost 3 bases at V and 3 bases at J; junction bases unmatched: 5. Germline V gene sequence: CDR1 KGHSH, CDR2 LQKENI. This CDR3 is 14 amino acids long.

The chain combines TRBV20-1 with TRBJ2-5; the match to TRBD1 covers 8 bases. CDR1 and CDR2 (germline): DFQATT, SNEGSKA (reference sequence). Unmatched junction bases numbered 7, after V lost 5 bases and J lost 5 bases. There are 13 residues in the CDR3. The CDR3 reads CSARTGTWETQYF. Written as DNA, the CDR3 is TGCAGTGCTCGGACAGGGACATGGGAGACCCAGTACTTC.

This rearrangement joins TRBV5-1 to TRBJ2-1; TRBD2 might be the D (7 bases). CDR3 length: 15 amino acids. Germline CDR1 and CDR2: SGHRS and YFSETQ. The ends were cut back, 4 bases at V and 6 bases at J, with 17 bases in the middle. This CDR3 is CASSPGEGDPNEQFF. The CDR3, as DNA: TGCGCCAGCAGCCCCGGGGAGGGGGACCCCAATGAGCAGTTCTTC. Full variable domain (remainder filled in from reference TRBV5-1 and TRBJ2-1): KAGVTQTPRYLIKTRGQQVTLSCSPISGHRSVSWYQQTPGQGLQFLFEYFSETQRNKGNFPGRFSGRQFSNSRSEMNVSTLELGDSALYLCASSPGEGDPNEQFFGPGTRLTVL.